One sample yielded the 20 T cell receptor beta chains listed below, sequenced in a study of shared clonotypes between healthy human individuals. Terminally differentiated effector memory CD45RA+ cells were left out of the naive CD8 fraction, which was CD45RO-negative and positively selected for CCR7. Measured with immunoSEQ multiplex PCR; TCRdb has only the in-frame clones, and not every one. The profile shows about 2.1 million clones, roughly 95% of them singletons. Sequencing used naive CD8+ T cells from PBMCs. These receptors all come from a man in his late teens or twenties in good health. Some clones in this sample may be carry-over from other donors' samples.

V and J are TRBV2 and TRBJ2-1; D remains ambiguous. The CDR3 loop spans 15 amino acids. V shed 6 bases and J shed 0 bases, with 12 bases lying between them. The germline gives CDR1 SNHLY, CDR2 FYNNEI. CDR3 nucleotide sequence: TGTGCCAGCAGGCTTCCAAGGAGCTCCTACAATGAGCAGTTCTTC. Translating gives CASRLPRSSYNEQFF.

J is TRBJ1-4 and V is TRBV5-1; no definite D call. V dropped 5 bases and J dropped 6 bases, with 14 bases sitting between them. Per germline, CDR1 SGHRS and CDR2 YFSETQ. The CDR3 runs to 14 residues. CDR3 sequence (DNA): TGCGCCAGCAGGACCGGGCCGGACCATGAAAAACTGTTTTTT. Translation: CASRTGPDHEKLFF.

Comment on this clone: The sample contains more than one DNA sequence encoding this CDR3. The gene calls are TRBV28 and TRBJ2-7, with 7 positions matching TRBD1. The CDR3 covers 14 residues. The trim removed 7 bases at V and 2 bases at J, leaving 8 bases unmatched. Per the germline V gene, CDR1 is MDHEN and CDR2 is SYDVKM. CDR3 region: CASTLRGPAYEQYF. The CDR3 region has the DNA TGTGCCAGCACCCTAAGGGGGCCCGCCTACGAGCAGTACTTC.

This chain uses TRBV11-1 with TRBJ2-7; possibly TRBD1 for D (6 bases). Germline V gene sequence: CDR1 SGHAT, CDR2 FQDESV (reference sequence). V lost 4 bases and J lost 6, with 10 bases in between. The CDR3 loop spans 12 amino acids. The CDR3 DNA sequence: TGTGCCAGCAGCTCCAGGGGAGCCGAGCAGTACTTC. This encodes CASSSRGAEQYF.

The chain is built from TRBV28 and TRBJ1-2, with D tentatively TRBD1 (5 bases). Germline V gives CDR1 MDHEN, CDR2 SYDVKM. The CDR3 is 15 residues long. The V end lost 6 bases, the J end lost 6 bases, and 20 bases lay between the germline ends. The CDR3 DNA reads as TGTGCCAGCAGCCTAGTAAGGGGACCCTACAATGGCTACACCTTC. Encoded protein: CASSLVRGPYNGYTF.

The chain joins TRBV14 to TRBJ2-2; TRBD1 is a possible D gene (6 bases). Germline V gives CDR1 SGHDN, CDR2 FVKESK. Trimming cost V 2 bases and J 0 bases, with 13 bases left between them. This CDR3 comprises 17 residues. DNA of the CDR3: TGTGCCAGCAGCCAATCTTGGCAGGGGTCGAACACCGGGGAGCTGTTTTTT. This translates into CASSQSWQGSNTGELFF.

In the case of this clone: The sample contains more than one DNA sequence encoding this CDR3. The V call is TRBV19, the J call TRBJ2-7, with D perhaps matching TRBD1 (6 bases). Germline values: CDR1 LNHDA, CDR2 SQIVND (reference sequence). The CDR3 has 13 amino acids. Deletions cut 6 bases from V and 3 bases from J, with 12 bases between. This CDR3 reads CASSPLGGYEQYF. CDR3 nucleotides: TGTGCCAGTAGCCCTCTAGGGGGCTACGAGCAGTACTTC.

The chain combines TRBV7-6 with TRBJ2-7, with no clear D. Deletions cut 4 bases from V and 6 bases from J, with 13 bases between. Germline assignment: CDR1 SGHVS and CDR2 FNYEAQ. The CDR3 has 13 residues. CDR3 coding DNA: TGTGCCAGCAGCTCATGGACCTTTGCCGAGCAGTACTTC. Residues: CASSSWTFAEQYF. Filled out from reference TRBV7-6 and TRBJ2-7, the complete variable domain reads GAGVSQSPRYKVTKRGQDVALRCDPISGHVSLYWYRQALGQGPEFLTYFNYEAQQDKSGLPNDRFSAERPEGSISTLTIQRTEQRDSAMYRCASSSWTFAEQYFGPGTRLTVT.

Comment on this clone: Additional DNA sequences in this sample encode the identical CDR3. The J gene is TRBJ2-7, the V gene TRBV27; TRBD1 is a possible D gene (6 bases). Germline CDR1 reads MNHEY; CDR2 reads SMNVEV (reference sequence). The CDR3 consists of 13 residues. V gave up 5 bases and J gave up 4 bases, with 12 bases separating them. The CDR3 DNA sequence: TGTGCCAGCAGTCCAGGACAGCCTTACGAGCAGTACTTC. It encodes CASSPGQPYEQYF.

This chain joins TRBV28 and TRBJ2-7; no reliable D call. Germline V gives CDR1 MDHEN, CDR2 SYDVKM. The CDR3 loop spans 14 amino acids. V lost 4 bases, J lost 4 bases, and 14 bases lay in between. In nucleotides, the CDR3 is TGTGCCAGCAGTTCGAGTCTGGACGGTTACGAGCAGTACTTC. Encoded protein: CASSSSLDGYEQYF.

J is TRBJ2-5 and V is TRBV6-1; D perhaps matches TRBD1 (6 bases). This CDR3 has 17 residues. Per germline, CDR1 MNHNS and CDR2 SASEGT. V lost 1 base to trimming and J lost 2 bases, with 17 bases between them. The DNA of the CDR3 is TGTGCCAGCAGTGAAGTAACAGGGATGTGGGGTCAAGAGACCCAGTACTTC. Translation: CASSEVTGMWGQETQYF.

J is TRBJ1-2 and V is TRBV19; a possible D gene is TRBD1 (6 bases). Trimming shortened V by 7 bases and J by 3 bases, and 15 bases separated the two germline ends. The CDR3 is 14 residues long. Germline V lookup: CDR1 LNHDA, CDR2 SQIVND (reference sequence). The CDR3 bases are TGTGCCAGTAAAAGTTTCGAGGGGGACTATGGCTACACCTTC. Protein: CASKSFEGDYGYTF.

J is TRBJ1-4 and V is TRBV6-1, with unresolved D. Germline CDR1 is MNHNS and CDR2 is SASEGT. The germline V and J ends were trimmed by 0 bases and 7 bases, with 15 bases remaining between them. The length of the CDR3 is 16 residues. This chain's CDR3 is CASSEARQLFVEKLFF. The CDR3 DNA follows: TGTGCCAGCAGTGAAGCCCGGCAGCTTTTTGTTGAAAAACTGTTTTTT.

V usage is TRBV28 and J usage is TRBJ1-1; weak D call: TRBD1 (6 bases). The CDR3 length is 15 residues. V was cut by 5 bases and J by 4 bases, with 17 bases left in between. CDR1 is MDHEN, CDR2 SYDVKM, per germline. The CDR3, as DNA: TGTGCCAGCAGTCCACTGGGGGGGCTCGGCACTGAAGCTTTCTTT. This translates into CASSPLGGLGTEAFF. Looking up the rest from reference TRBV28 and TRBJ1-1 gives the full variable domain: DVKVTQSSRYLVKRTGEKVFLECVQDMDHENMFWYRQDPGLGLRLIYFSYDVKMKEKGDIPEGYSVSREKKERFSLILESASTNQTSMYLCASSPLGGLGTEAFFGQGTRLTVV.

The CDR3 protein is CASSARGPNTGELFF. CDR3 nucleotide sequence: TGTGCCAGCAGTGCTCGCGGTCCGAACACCGGGGAGCTGTTTTTT. The genes are TRBV25-1 and TRBJ2-2, with D unresolved. There are 15 residues in the CDR3. Trimming took off 4 bases at V and 0 bases at J, with 9 bases between the two ends. Germline V CDR1 and CDR2: MGHDK, SYGVNS.

This chain joins TRBV5-1 and TRBJ2-3; 8 nucleotides agree with TRBD2. The CDR3 is made up of 15 amino acids. The germline V gene encodes CDR1 SGHRS and CDR2 YFSETQ. V dropped 7 bases and J dropped 2; count of bases not matched to a gene: 9. CDR3 nucleotides: TGCGCCAGCGGACCGACTAGCGCCCTCACAGATACGCAGTATTTT. Translated: CASGPTSALTDTQYF.

The rearrangement joins TRBV9 to TRBJ1-2; D is perhaps TRBD1 (5 bases). V lost 0 bases, J lost 4 bases, and 10 bases lay in between. The CDR3 is made up of 14 amino acids. Germline CDR1 and CDR2: SGDLS and YYNGEE. This chain's CDR3 is CASSVAEGIYGYTF. The CDR3 bases are TGTGCCAGCAGCGTAGCGGAGGGGATCTATGGCTACACCTTC.

V usage is TRBV7-3 and J usage is TRBJ2-7; perhaps TRBD2 as D (6 bases). The CDR3 length is 15 residues. Germline V gene lookup returns CDR1 SGHTA and CDR2 FQGTGA. V was cut by 1 base and J by 6 bases, with 16 bases left in between. CDR3 sequence reads: CASSLIGGASTEQYF. In nucleotides, the CDR3 is TGTGCCAGCAGCTTAATAGGCGGGGCTTCCACCGAGCAGTACTTC.

This clone was seen a single time. The chain uses TRBV4-3 and TRBJ1-1; D unclear. The CDR3 extends over 14 amino acids. The germline V gene has CDR1 LGHNA and CDR2 YSLEER. V dropped 1 base and J dropped 5 bases, with 11 bases sitting between them. The CDR3 sequence: CASSQGLRGTEAFF. The CDR3 nucleotides read TGCGCCAGCAGCCAAGGCCTCCGAGGGACTGAAGCTTTCTTT.

The chain uses TRBV7-9 and TRBJ1-3; D not resolved. V lost 7 bases and J 0 bases, leaving 13 bases between the germline ends. The CDR3 loop spans 15 amino acids. Per germline, CDR1 SEHNR and CDR2 FQNEAQ (reference sequence). The CDR3 DNA follows: TGTGCCAGCACATTTTCGGCTAACTCTGGAAACACCATATATTTT. This codes for CASTFSANSGNTIYF.